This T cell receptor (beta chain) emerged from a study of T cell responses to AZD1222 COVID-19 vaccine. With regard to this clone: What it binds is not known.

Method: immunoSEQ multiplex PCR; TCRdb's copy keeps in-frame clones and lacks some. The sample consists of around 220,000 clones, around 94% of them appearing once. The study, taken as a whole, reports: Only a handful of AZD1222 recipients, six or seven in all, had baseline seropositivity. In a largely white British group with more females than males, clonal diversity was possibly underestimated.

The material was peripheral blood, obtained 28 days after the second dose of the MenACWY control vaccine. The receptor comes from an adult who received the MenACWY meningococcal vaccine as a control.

The CDR3 coding sequence is TGTGCCAGCAGCTTGGAAAGGTCCCCAGGGGAGCAGTACTTC. Protein sequence: CASSLERSPGEQYF. This chain connects TRBV5-7 to TRBJ2-7, with D possibly TRBD1 on 5 matching bases. TRBV5-7 is marked as an open reading frame, function uncertain. The V end was cut by 0 bases, the J end by 7 bases, with 14 bases between. This CDR3 contains 14 residues.